These T cell receptor beta chains were read from a single sample in a study of blood T cell repertoires in COVID-19. Clones were read by immunoSEQ multiplex PCR, and TCRdb kept only the in-frame ones, dropping some. The data show about 74,000 clones, with 82% seen just once and around 6.9% held by the top ten. The sequenced sample consisted of peripheral blood. These receptors were collected from a human donor in a cohort sampled during active COVID-19. CDR3s include the opening cysteine and the closing phenylalanine or tryptophan. D genes are given only for firm matches. Part of the rows lack a size; the others show once, few, many or a class for expanded clones.

j_call,d_call,v_call,clone_size,cdr3_nt,cdr3_aa
TRBJ1-5,.,TRBV19,few,TGTGCCAGTAGTATCGGGGGGCGCGGCAATCAGCCCCAGCATTTT,CASSIGGRGNQPQHF
TRBJ2-1,.,TRBV5-8,.,TGTGCCAGCAGCTTCGGGGGTATCGCTGGCTACAATGAGCAGTTCTTC,CASSFGGIAGYNEQFF
TRBJ2-5,.,TRBV6-2/TRBV6-3,.,TGTGCCAGCAGTTACGCCGGGGGATTGGAGACCCAGTACTTC,CASSYAGGLETQYF
TRBJ2-7,TRBD1,TRBV29-1,.,TGCAGCGTTGGACAGGGGGTCAACGAGCAGTACTTC,CSVGQGVNEQYF
TRBJ2-3,TRBD1,TRBV7-8,few,TGTGCCAGCAGCTTAGGGACAGGGGCCACAGATACGCAGTATTTT,CASSLGTGATDTQYF
TRBJ1-4,.,TRBV21-1,.,TGTGCCAGCAGCATCCCAAGGGGACAGGGGAGCCAAACAACTAATGAAAAACTGTTTTTT,CASSIPRGQGSQTTNEKLFF
TRBJ1-2,.,TRBV6-5,.,TGTGCCAGCAGCGAGGGTCGGTACTATGGCTACACCTTC,CASSEGRYYGYTF
TRBJ2-7,TRBD2,TRBV3-1/TRBV3-2,.,TGTGCCAGCAGCCAACAAGGCGGGCGGGGGGTCTACGAGCAGTACTTC,CASSQQGGRGVYEQYF
TRBJ2-1,TRBD2,TRBV9,.,TGTGCCAGCAGCCCGGGGACTAGCGGGGGGGCAGGGTTTAATGAGCAGTTCTTC,CASSPGTSGGAGFNEQFF
TRBJ1-5,.,TRBV6-5,few,TGTGCCAGCAACCGAGGGCAGCCCCAGCATTTT,CASNRGQPQHF
TRBJ2-3,.,TRBV4-3,.,TGCGCCAGCAGCCAAGCTCTGAGGTCCACAGATACGCAGTATTTT,CASSQALRSTDTQYF
TRBJ1-5,.,TRBV3-1/TRBV3-2,once,TGTGCCAGCAGCCTCCGACAGGTTAGCAATCAGCCCCAGCATTTT,CASSLRQVSNQPQHF